This T cell receptor (beta chain) was sequenced during a study of shared clonotypes between healthy human individuals. The study's findings and limits: Memory subsets generally showed lower estimated richness than naive subsets. Generation probabilities were higher for clonotypes shared across all four sorted-subset donors than for unshared ones. Sharing across four donors was highest in naive CD4 (approximately 5%) and lowest in memory CD8 (around 0.4%).

The deep-level immunoSEQ assay was used. TCRdb keeps only in-frame clones here, not all; method: immunoSEQ multiplex PCR. The repertoire holds about 380,000 clones, with 90% to 98% as singletons. To note about this clone: The target antigen is unknown.

V was clipped by 4 bases and J by 0 bases; unmatched bases: 7. CDR1 and CDR2 (germline): MGHRA, YSYEKL. The CDR3 has 18 amino acids. The material sequenced was memory CD8+ T cells sorted from blood. Subset meaning: CD45RO+ cells pooled with CCR7-negative TemRA cells. V gene TRBV4-1 combines with J gene TRBJ2-5; 14 nucleotides align to TRBD2. The TCR was taken from a man aged 30 to 45 in good health. CDR3 sequence reads: CASSPTSGRGYDQETQYF. CDR3 in DNA: TGCGCCAGCAGCCCGACTAGCGGGAGGGGGTATGACCAAGAGACCCAGTACTTC.